This TCR beta chain was sequenced during a study of blood T cell repertoires in COVID-19. Study in general: The United States, Italy and Spain supplied acute and convalescent COVID-19 samples. T cells, B-cell-depleted T cells, or PBMCs supplied cDNA or gDNA.

Participant ages covered 18 to 89 years across around 25 US areas. Self-reported history from a screening survey and questionnaire set each donor's cohort. This CDR3 has 14 amino acids. CDR1 is MDHEN and CDR2 is SYDVKM in the germline V gene. V lost 5 bases, J lost 0 bases, and 9 bases lay in between. The method was immunoSEQ multiplex PCR; TCRdb's version includes in-frame clones alone and lacks a portion of them. The table has 120,000 to 150,000 clones, almost 85% seen once. The rearrangement links TRBV28 to TRBJ2-3; D not certain. The receptor was derived from a woman aged 45-65 years with acute COVID-19. Sequencing input: PBMCs or T cells enriched from blood (not recorded which). The CDR3, as DNA: TGTGCCAGCAGTCGATCAACTAGCACAGATACGCAGTATTTT. It yields the protein CASSRSTSTDTQYF.